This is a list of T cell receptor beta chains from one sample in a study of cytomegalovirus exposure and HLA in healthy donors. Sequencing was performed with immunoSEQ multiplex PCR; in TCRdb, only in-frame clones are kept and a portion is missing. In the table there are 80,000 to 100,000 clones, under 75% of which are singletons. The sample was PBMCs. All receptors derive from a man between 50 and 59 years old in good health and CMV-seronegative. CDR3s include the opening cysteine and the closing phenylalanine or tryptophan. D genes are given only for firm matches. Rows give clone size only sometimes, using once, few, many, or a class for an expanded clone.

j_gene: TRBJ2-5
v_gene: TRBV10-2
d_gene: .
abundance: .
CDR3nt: TGCGCCAGCAGTGGAGGGCGGCTTAGAGAGACCCAGTACTTC
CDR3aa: CASSGGRLRETQYF

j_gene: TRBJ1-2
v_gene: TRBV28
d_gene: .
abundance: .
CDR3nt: TGTGCCAGCAGTAAGTTAGTCCCCTTCCAAACCTCCTATGGCTACACCTTC
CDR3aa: CASSKLVPFQTSYGYTF

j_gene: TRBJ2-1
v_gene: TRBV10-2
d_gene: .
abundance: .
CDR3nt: TGCGCCAGCAGGCTAACTAGCCCCTCCTACAATGAGCAGTTCTTC
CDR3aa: CASRLTSPSYNEQFF

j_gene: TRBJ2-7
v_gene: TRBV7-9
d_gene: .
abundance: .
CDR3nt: TGTGCCAGCAGCTCAAGTCAGGGGCGGTCCCCTTACGAGCAGTACTTC
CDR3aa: CASSSSQGRSPYEQYF

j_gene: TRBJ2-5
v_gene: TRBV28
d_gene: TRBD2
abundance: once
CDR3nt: TGTGCCAGCAGTTTAGCGGGAGGGCCCTTGGAGACCCAGTACTTC
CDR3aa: CASSLAGGPLETQYF

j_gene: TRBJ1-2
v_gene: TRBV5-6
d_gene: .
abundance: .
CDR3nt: TGTGCCAGCAGCTTGGAACAGATCTATGGCTACACCTTC
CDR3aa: CASSLEQIYGYTF

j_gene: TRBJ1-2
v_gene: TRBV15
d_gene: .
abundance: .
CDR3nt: TGTGCCACCAGCAGAGAAAGGACGGAGGTGGCCTATGGCTACACCTTC
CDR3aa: CATSRERTEVAYGYTF

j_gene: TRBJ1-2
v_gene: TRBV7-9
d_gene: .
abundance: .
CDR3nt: TGTGCCAGCAGCTTCCGGGACACAAATGGCTACACCTTC
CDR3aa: CASSFRDTNGYTF

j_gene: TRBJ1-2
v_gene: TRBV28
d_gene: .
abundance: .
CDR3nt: TGTGCCAGCCTGTTCCGGGGAAAGGGCTATGGCTACACCTTC
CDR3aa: CASLFRGKGYGYTF

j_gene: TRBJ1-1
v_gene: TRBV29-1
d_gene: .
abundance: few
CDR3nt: TGCAGCGTTGTGGCCCTTAGGGACACTACTCTGGGGGCTTTCTTT
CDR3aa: CSVVALRDTTLGAFF

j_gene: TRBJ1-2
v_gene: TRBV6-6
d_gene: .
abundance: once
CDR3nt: TGTGCCAGCAGTTCCCGACAGTTGGCTGACGGCTACACCTTC
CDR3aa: CASSSRQLADGYTF

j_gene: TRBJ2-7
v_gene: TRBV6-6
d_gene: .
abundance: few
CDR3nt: TGTGCCCACGGGAGTACGTGGAACGAGCAGTACTTC
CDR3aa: CAHGSTWNEQYF

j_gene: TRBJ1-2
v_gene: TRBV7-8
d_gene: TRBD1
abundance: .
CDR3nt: TGTGCCAGCAGCTCAACAGGGGGGGCTAACTATGGCTACACCTTC
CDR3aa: CASSSTGGANYGYTF

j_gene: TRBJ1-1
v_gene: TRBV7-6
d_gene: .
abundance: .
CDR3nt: TGTGCCAGCAGCCCTCGGGAGGGGTCGGCTTTCTTT
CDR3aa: CASSPREGSAFF

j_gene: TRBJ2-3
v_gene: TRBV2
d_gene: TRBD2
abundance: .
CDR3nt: TGTGCCAGCTTTCGACTAGCGGGAGGGACGGATACGCAGTATTTT
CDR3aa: CASFRLAGGTDTQYF

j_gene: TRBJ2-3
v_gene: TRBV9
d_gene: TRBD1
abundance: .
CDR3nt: TGTGCCAGCAGCGTAGGAGTGGGGGGACAGGGTACAGATACGCAGTATTTT
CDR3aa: CASSVGVGGQGTDTQYF

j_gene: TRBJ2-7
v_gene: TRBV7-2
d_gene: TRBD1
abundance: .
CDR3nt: TGTGCCAGCAGCCCGATGACAGGGGGCTACGAGCAGTACTTC
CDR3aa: CASSPMTGGYEQYF

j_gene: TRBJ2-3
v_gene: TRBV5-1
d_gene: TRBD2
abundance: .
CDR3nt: TGCGCCAGCAGCCCAGGGAGGGAGGCAGATACGCAGTATTTT
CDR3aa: CASSPGREADTQYF

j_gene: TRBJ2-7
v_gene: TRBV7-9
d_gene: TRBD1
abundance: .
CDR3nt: TGTGCCAGCAGTCCTAGACAGGGGCCCTACGAGCAGTACTTC
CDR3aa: CASSPRQGPYEQYF

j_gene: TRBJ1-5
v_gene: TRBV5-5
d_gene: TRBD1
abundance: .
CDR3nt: TGTGCCAGCAGCCTTCAGGGGGCAAGGAGCAATCAGCCCCAGCATTTT
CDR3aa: CASSLQGARSNQPQHF

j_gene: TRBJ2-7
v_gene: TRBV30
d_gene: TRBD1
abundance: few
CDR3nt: TGTGCCTGGAGTGGCCAGGGGGCCTACGAGCAGTACTTC
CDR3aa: CAWSGQGAYEQYF

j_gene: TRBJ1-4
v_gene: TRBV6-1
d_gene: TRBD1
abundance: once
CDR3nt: TGTGCCAGCAGTCTTTCCGGGACAGCAAATGAAAAACTGTTTTTT
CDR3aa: CASSLSGTANEKLFF

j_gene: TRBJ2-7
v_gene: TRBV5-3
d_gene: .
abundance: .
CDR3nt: TGTGCCAGAAGCCCGGAACAGGATATCTCCTACGAGCAGTACTTC
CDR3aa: CARSPEQDISYEQYF

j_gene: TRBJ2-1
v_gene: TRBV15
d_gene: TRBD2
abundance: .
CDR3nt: TGTGTCACCAGCAGACGGGGGCGGGGACTAGCGGCCAACAATGAGCAGTTCTTC
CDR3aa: CVTSRRGRGLAANNEQFF

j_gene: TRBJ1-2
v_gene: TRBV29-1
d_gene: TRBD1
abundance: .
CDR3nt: TGCAGCGTTGAGGGAGACAGGGGTAATAGGTATGGCTACACCTTC
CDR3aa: CSVEGDRGNRYGYTF

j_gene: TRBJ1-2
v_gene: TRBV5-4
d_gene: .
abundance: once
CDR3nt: TGTGCCAGCAGCTCGGACAGTGACTATGGCTACACCTTC
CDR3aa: CASSSDSDYGYTF

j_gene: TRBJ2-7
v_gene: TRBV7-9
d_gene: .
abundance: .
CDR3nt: TGTTCCAGCAGCTCCCAGGGCTACGAGCAGTACTTC
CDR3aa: CSSSSQGYEQYF

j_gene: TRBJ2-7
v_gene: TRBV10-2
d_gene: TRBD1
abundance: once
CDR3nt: TGCGCCAGCAGTGGAAGACAGGGGAAGGGCGACGAGCAGTACTTC
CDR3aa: CASSGRQGKGDEQYF

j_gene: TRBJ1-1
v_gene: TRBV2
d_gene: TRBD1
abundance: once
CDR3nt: TGTGCCAGCGAGGGACAGAGTAAAATGAACACTGAAGCTTTCTTT
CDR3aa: CASEGQSKMNTEAFF

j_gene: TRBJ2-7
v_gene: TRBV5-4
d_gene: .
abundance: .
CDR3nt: TGTGCCAGCAGTAGGCAAGGACAGACCTACGAGCAGTACTTC
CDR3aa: CASSRQGQTYEQYF

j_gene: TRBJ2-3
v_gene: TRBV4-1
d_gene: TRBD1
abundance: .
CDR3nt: TGCGCCAGCAGCGGCTCCGGACAGGGGACAGATACGCAGTATTTT
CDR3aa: CASSGSGQGTDTQYF

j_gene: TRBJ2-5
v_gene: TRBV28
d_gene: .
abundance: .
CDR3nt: TGTGCCAGCAGCCGAATAGGGGGTCAGACCCAGTACTTC
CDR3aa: CASSRIGGQTQYF

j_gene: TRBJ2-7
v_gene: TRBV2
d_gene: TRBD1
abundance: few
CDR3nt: TGTGCCAGCAGTGTAGCCCGGACAGGGTACCACGAGCAGTACTTC
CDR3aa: CASSVARTGYHEQYF

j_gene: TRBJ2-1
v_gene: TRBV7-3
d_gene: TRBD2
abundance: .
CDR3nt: TGTGCCAGCAGCCAGGGAGCGGGAGCGGTGTTCTTC
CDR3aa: CASSQGAGAVFF

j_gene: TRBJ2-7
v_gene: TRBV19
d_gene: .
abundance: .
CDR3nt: TGTGCCAGTAGCGGGCCGGGAGTCTCCCGCTACGAGCAGTACTTC
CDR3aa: CASSGPGVSRYEQYF

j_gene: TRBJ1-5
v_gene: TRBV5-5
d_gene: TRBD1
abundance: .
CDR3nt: TGTGCCAGCAGCCAGTTCCAGGGGGCCGGGACTAATCAGCCCCAGCATTTT
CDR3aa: CASSQFQGAGTNQPQHF

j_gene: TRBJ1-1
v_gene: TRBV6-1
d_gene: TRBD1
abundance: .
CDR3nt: TGTGCCAGCAGTGAGAGGGGCGCAGGGGGTTCTGAAGCTTTCTTT
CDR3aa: CASSERGAGGSEAFF

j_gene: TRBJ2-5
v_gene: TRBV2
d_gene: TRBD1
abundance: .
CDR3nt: TGTGCCAGCAGTGAAGAGGACAGGGTGAGCGAGACCCAGTACTTC
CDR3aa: CASSEEDRVSETQYF

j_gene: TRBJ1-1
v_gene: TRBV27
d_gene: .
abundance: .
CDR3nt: TGTGCCAGCAAGGCGGGGAGAAACACTGAAGCTTTCTTT
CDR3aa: CASKAGRNTEAFF

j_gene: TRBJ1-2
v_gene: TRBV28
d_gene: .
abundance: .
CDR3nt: TGTGCCAGCAGTCCTCGATTGGGAACGGGGGGGTACTATGGCTACACCTTC
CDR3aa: CASSPRLGTGGYYGYTF

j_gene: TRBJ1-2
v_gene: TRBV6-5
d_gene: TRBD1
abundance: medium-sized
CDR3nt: TGTGCCAGCAGTTACTCGAGGACAGGGGGTGGCTATGGCTACACCTTC
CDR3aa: CASSYSRTGGGYGYTF

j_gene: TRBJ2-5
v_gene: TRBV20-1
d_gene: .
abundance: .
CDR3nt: TGCAGTGCTAGTCGTCAAGAGACCCAGTACTTC
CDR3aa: CSASRQETQYF

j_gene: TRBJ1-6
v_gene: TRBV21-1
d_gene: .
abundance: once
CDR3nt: TGTGCCAGCAGCAAGTCTTTTCGGAGACCCCTCCACTTT
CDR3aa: CASSKSFRRPLHF

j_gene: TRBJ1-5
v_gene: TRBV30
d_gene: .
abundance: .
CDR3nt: TGTGCCTGGAGAGAGGGCAATCAGCCCCAGCATTTT
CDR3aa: CAWREGNQPQHF

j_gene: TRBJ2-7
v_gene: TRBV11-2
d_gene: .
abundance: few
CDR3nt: TGTGCCAGCAGCTTAACTGGCCGGGAAACCTACGAGCAGTACTTC
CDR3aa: CASSLTGRETYEQYF

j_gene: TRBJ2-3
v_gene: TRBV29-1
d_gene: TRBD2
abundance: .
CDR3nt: TGCAGCGTTGTTTTCGCGGGGGGGAGGGCAGATACGCAGTATTTT
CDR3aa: CSVVFAGGRADTQYF

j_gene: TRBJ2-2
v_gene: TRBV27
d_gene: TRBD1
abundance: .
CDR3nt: TGTGCCAGCAGGCCTCAAACTTGGACAGGATACACCGGGGAGCTGTTTTTT
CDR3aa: CASRPQTWTGYTGELFF

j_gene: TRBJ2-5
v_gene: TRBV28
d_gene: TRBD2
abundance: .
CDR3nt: TGTGCCAGCAGTTTATCTCCCCCGGGGCGGGGGGGCAGGGAGACCCAGTACTTC
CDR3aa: CASSLSPPGRGGRETQYF

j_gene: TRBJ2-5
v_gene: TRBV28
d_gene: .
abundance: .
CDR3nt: TGTGCCAGCACTCCCGGAGGGGAAGAGACCCAGTACTTC
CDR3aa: CASTPGGEETQYF

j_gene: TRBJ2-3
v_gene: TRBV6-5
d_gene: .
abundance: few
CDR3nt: TGTGCCAGCAGTTATTGGGGGACTAGCACAGATACGCAGTATTTT
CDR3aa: CASSYWGTSTDTQYF

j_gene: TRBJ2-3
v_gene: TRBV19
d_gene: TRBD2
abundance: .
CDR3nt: TGTGCCAGCAGGACTAGCGGAACAGATACGCAGTATTTT
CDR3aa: CASRTSGTDTQYF

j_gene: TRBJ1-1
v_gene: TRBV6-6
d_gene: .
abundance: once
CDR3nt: .
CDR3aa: CASSSSDTNTEAFF